This TCR beta chain was sequenced during a study of T-cell reconstitution after alpha-beta-depleted transplantation in children. General study findings and limits: Several hundred rapidly expanded clones from non-depleted graft cells reportedly supplied alpha-beta T cells about two months post-transplant. The high TCRbeta diversity at day 60 in some patients came from surviving recipient T cells and thymic progenitors. Diversity and T-cell counts at one year after transplant derived mostly from new T cells.

Using unique molecular identifiers, the investigators prepared the TCRbeta library. TCRdb ran MiXCR on the PCR reads and lists one entry per CDR3 protein. In the table there are about 980,000 distinct CDR3 sequences, about 29% of which are singletons. The count of this clonotype is one. Its antigen is unknown. Trimming left V 1 base short and J 0 bases short, with 11 bases between. The CDR3 runs 16 residues. Germline V gene data show CDR1 as LGHNA and CDR2 as YSLEER. The source was PBMCs, mostly from graft donor cells, collected 360 days after TCRalphabeta/CD19-depleted stem cell transplant. This clonotype was obtained from a boy younger than two who had a stem cell transplant for SCID, so the T cells may come from the graft donor. The V call is TRBV4-3, the J call TRBJ2-3, with D uncertain. In DNA form, the CDR3 reads TGCGCCAGCAGCCAAGTGACCGGGTCTAGCACAGATACGCAGTATTTT. It yields the protein CASSQVTGSSTDTQYF.